This TCR beta chain was sequenced for a study of control samples from healthy donors and cancer patients. Using immunoSEQ multiplex PCR, the repertoire was profiled, and TCRdb retains in-frame clones only, with some absent. The sample shows about 140,000 clones, around 85% of them seen only once. The CDR3 covers 14 residues. V was pared by 3 bases and J by 10 bases, with 9 bases of the junction left unmatched. Germline V lookup: CDR1 SEHNR, CDR2 FQNEAQ (reference sequence). The receptor was isolated from a woman in her thirties in good health. The specimen sequenced was blood. The chain combines TRBV7-9 with TRBJ2-1, with 7 positions matching TRBD2. CDR3 region: CASSFLAGEGEQFF. For the CDR3, the DNA is TGTGCCAGCAGCTTCCTGGCGGGGGAGGGAGAGCAGTTCTTC.